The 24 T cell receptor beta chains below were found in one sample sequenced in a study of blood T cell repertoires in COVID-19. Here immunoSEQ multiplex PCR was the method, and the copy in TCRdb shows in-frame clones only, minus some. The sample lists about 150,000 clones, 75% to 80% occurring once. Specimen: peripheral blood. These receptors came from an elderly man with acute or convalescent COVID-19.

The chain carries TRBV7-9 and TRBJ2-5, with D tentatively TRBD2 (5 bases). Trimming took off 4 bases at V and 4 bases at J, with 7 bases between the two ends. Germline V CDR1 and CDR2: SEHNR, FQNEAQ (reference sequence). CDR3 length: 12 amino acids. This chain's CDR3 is CASSSGLETQYF. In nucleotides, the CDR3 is TGTGCCAGCAGCTCGGGGTTAGAGACCCAGTACTTC.

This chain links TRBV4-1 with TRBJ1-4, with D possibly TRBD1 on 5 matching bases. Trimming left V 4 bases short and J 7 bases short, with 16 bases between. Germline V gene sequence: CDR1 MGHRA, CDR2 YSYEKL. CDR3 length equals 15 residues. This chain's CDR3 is CASSPAAGGGEKLFF. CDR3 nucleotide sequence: TGCGCCAGCAGCCCCGCAGCGGGGGGGGGTGAAAAACTGTTTTTT.

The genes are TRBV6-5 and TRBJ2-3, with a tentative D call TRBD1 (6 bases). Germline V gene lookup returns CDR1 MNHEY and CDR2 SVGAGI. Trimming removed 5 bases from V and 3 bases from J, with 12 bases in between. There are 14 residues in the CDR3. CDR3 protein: CASSTTGQTDTQYF. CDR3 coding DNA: TGTGCCAGCAGTACTACGGGACAAACAGATACGCAGTATTTT.

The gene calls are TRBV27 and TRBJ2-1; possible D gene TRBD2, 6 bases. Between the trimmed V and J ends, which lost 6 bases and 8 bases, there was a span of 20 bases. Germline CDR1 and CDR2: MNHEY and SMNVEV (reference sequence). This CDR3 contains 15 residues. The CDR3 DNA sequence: TGTGCCAGCAGCCCCCTGGGCGGGGATTCCGATGAGCAGTTCTTC. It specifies CASSPLGGDSDEQFF.

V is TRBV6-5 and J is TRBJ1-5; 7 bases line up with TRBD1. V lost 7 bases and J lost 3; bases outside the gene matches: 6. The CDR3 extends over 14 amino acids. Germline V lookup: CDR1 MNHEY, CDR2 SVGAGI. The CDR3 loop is CASTADRYNQPQHF. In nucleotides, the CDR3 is TGTGCCAGCACCGCGGACAGGTACAATCAGCCCCAGCATTTT.

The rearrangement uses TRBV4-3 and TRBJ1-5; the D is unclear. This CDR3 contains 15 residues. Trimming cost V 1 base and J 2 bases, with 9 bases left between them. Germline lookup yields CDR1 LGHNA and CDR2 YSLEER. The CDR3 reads CASSQGGQRNQPQHF. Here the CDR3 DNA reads TGCGCCAGCAGCCAAGGCGGGCAGCGCAATCAGCCCCAGCATTTT.

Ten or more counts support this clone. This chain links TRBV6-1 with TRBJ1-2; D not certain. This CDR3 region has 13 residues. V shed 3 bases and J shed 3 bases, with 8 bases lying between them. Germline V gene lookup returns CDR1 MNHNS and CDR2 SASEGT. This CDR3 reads CASSEATDYGYTF. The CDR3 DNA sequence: TGTGCCAGCAGTGAGGCGACTGACTATGGCTACACCTTC.

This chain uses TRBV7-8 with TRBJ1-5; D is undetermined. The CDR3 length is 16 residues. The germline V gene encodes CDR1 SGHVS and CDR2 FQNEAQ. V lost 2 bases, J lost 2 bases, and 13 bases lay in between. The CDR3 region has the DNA TGTGCCAGCAGCTTACGGATCGCTGCGGGCAATCAGCCCCAGCATTTT. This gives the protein CASSLRIAAGNQPQHF.

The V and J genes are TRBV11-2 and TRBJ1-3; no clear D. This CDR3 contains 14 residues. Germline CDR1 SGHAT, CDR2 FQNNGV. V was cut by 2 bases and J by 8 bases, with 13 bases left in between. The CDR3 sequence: CASSLLTGLDTIYF. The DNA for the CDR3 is TGTGCCAGCAGCTTATTAACGGGTCTGGACACCATATATTTT.

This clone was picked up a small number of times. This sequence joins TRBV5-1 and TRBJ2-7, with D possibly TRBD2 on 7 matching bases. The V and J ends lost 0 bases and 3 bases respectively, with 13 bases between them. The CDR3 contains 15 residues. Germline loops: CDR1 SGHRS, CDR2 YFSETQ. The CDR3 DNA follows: TGCGCCAGCAGCTTGGTGGGAGGGGGAAACTACGAGCAGTACTTC. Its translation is CASSLVGGGNYEQYF.

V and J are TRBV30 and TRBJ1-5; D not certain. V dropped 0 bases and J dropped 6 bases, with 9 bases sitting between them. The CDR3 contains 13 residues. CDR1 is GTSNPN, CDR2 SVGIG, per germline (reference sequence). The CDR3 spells CAWSVGSSQPQHF. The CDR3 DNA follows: TGTGCCTGGAGTGTAGGGAGTAGTCAGCCCCAGCATTTT.

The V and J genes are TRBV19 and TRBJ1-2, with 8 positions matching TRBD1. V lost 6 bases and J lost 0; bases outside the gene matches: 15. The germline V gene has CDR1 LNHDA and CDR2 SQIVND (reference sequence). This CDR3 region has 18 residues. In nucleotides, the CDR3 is TGTGCCAGTAGCCGGACAGGGCCCATTGGATCGGCTAACTATGGCTACACCTTC. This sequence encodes CASSRTGPIGSANYGYTF.

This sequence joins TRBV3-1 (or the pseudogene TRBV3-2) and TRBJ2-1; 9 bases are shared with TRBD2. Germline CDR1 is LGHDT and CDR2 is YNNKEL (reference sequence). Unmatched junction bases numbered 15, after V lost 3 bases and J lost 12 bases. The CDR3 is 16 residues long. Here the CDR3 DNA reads TGTGCCAGCAGCCATACCGGGACTAGCCCATCTAGAGGGCAGTTCTTC. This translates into CASSHTGTSPSRGQFF.

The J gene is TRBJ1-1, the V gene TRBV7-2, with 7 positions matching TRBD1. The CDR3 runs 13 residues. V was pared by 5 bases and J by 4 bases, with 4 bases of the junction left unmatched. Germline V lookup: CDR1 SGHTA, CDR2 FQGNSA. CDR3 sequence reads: CASSTHRGTEAFF. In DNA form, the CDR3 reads TGTGCCAGCAGCACCCACAGGGGCACTGAAGCTTTCTTT.

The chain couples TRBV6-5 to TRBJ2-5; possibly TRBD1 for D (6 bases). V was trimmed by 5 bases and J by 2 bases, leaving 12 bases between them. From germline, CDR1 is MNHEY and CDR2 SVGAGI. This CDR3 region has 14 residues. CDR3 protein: CASSPPGVQETQYF. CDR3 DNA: TGTGCCAGCAGTCCTCCAGGGGTACAAGAGACCCAGTACTTC.

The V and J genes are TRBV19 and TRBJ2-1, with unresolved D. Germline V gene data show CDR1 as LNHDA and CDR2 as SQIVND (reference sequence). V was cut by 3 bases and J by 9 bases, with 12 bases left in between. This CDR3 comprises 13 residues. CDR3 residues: CASSIDRFSEQFF. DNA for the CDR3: TGTGCCAGTAGTATTGATAGATTTAGTGAGCAGTTCTTC.

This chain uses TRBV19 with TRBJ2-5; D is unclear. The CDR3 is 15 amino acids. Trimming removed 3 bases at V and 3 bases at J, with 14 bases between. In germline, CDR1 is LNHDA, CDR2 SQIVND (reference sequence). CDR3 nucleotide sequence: TGTGCCAGTAGTATTTCATCGGTGGTCGAAGAGACCCAGTACTTC. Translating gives CASSISSVVEETQYF.

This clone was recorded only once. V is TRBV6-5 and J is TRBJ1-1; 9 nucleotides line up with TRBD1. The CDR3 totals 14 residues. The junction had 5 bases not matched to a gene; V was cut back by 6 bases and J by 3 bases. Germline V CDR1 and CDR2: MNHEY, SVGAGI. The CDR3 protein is CASRNRGLDTEAFF. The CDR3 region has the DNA TGTGCCAGCAGGAACAGGGGGCTGGACACTGAAGCTTTCTTT.

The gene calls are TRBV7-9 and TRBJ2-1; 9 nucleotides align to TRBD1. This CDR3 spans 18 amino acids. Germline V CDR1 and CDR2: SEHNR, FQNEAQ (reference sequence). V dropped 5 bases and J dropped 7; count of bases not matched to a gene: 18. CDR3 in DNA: TGTGCCAGCAGCACACCGGGACAGGGAGTTAGGGGTACGAATGAGCAGTTCTTC. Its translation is CASSTPGQGVRGTNEQFF.

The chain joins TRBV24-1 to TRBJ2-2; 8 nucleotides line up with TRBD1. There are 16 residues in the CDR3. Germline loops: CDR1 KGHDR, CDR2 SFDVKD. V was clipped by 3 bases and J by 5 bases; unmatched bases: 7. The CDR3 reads CATSDPWTGKTGELFF. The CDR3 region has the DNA TGTGCCACCAGTGATCCTTGGACAGGGAAAACCGGGGAGCTGTTTTTT.

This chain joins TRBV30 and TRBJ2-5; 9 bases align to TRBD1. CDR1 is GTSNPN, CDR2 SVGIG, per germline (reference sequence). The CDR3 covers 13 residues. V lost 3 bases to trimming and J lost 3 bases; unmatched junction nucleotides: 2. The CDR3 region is CAWSGQGKETQYF. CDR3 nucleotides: TGTGCCTGGAGCGGACAGGGGAAAGAGACCCAGTACTTC.

CDR3 region: CASSLTSGGYNEQFF. CDR3 sequence (DNA): TGTGCCAGCAGCTTAACTAGCGGGGGATACAATGAGCAGTTCTTC. The J gene is TRBJ2-1, the V gene TRBV11-3; 11 bases align to TRBD2. Germline CDR1 is SGHNT and CDR2 is YENEEA. The length of the CDR3 is 15 residues. Germline trimming cut 2 bases from V and 4 bases from J; bases unmatched to any gene: 1.

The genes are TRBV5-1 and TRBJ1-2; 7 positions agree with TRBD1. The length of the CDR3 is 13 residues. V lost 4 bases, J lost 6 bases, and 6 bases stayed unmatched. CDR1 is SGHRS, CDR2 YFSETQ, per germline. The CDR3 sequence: CASSPTGTDGYTF. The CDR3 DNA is TGCGCCAGCAGCCCAACCGGGACAGATGGCTACACCTTC.

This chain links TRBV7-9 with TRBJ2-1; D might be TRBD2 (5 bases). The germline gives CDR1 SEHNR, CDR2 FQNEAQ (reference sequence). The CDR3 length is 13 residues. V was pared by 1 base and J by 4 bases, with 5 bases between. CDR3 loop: CASSLGLYNEQFF. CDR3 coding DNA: TGTGCCAGCAGCTTAGGACTATACAATGAGCAGTTCTTC.